A single sample gave rise to the 30 T cell receptor beta chains below, sequenced in a study of identifying expanded T cells in peripheral blood. Assay: immunoSEQ multiplex PCR; the TCRdb copy retains only in-frame clones and omits some. The repertoire consists of around 81,000 clones, with approximately 85% occurring once and the leading ten covering 4.5%. The sequencing input was blood. The source of these receptors is a person between 18 and 69 years old in good health.

The V call is TRBV7-9, the J call TRBJ2-7; a possible D gene is TRBD2 (7 bases). V shed 2 bases and J shed 5 bases, with 19 bases lying between them. Germline CDR1 SEHNR, CDR2 FQNEAQ (reference sequence). The CDR3 length is 16 residues. The chain's CDR3 is CASSLYIVGGVDEQYF. The CDR3 bases are TGTGCCAGCAGCTTATATATCGTAGGGGGGGTCGACGAGCAGTACTTC.

V and J are TRBV21-1 and TRBJ2-7; the table's D call, TRBD2, was not checked against the DNA. TRBV21-1 corresponds to a pseudogene. The CDR3 loop spans 11 amino acids. The CDR3 is CASSRGDEQYF. The CDR3 region has the DNA TGTGCCAGCAGCAGGGGGGACGAGCAGTACTTC.

This rearrangement joins TRBV19 to TRBJ1-1; D is perhaps TRBD1 (5 bases). The CDR3 is made up of 15 amino acids. In germline, CDR1 is LNHDA, CDR2 SQIVND (reference sequence). V shed 4 bases and J shed 0 bases, with 12 bases lying between them. DNA for the CDR3: TGTGCCAGTAGTAGGGGCCAGGGTATGAACACTGAAGCTTTCTTT. Its translation is CASSRGQGMNTEAFF. Together with reference TRBV19 and TRBJ1-1, the CDR3 gives the full variable domain: DGGITQSPKYLFRKEGQNVTLSCEQNLNHDAMYWYRQDPGQGLRLIYYSQIVNDFQKGDIAEGYSVSREKKESFPLTVTSAQKNPTAFYLCASSRGQGMNTEAFFGQGTRLTVV.

V gene TRBV4-3 combines with J gene TRBJ1-1; no definite D call. CDR1 and CDR2 from the germline V gene are LGHNA and YSLEER. The V gene lost 1 base and the J gene lost 5 bases, with 8 bases spanning the gap. The CDR3 spans 13 residues. CDR3 DNA: TGCGCCAGCAGCCAAGGCAGTCCAACTGAAGCTTTCTTT. It encodes CASSQGSPTEAFF.

This clone was picked up one time. The chain is built from TRBV5-5 and TRBJ2-5; no clear D. Germline loops: CDR1 SGHKS, CDR2 YYEKEE (reference sequence). V dropped 3 bases and J dropped 4 bases, with 7 bases sitting between them. The CDR3 spans 12 residues. The CDR3 reads CASSYRGETQYF. The CDR3 DNA sequence: TGTGCCAGCAGCTACCGAGGAGAGACCCAGTACTTC. The full variable domain, with the rest looked up from reference TRBV5-5 and TRBJ2-5, is DAGVTQSPTHLIKTRGQQVTLRCSPISGHKSVSWYQQVLGQGPQFIFQYYEKEERGRGNFPDRFSARQFPNYSSELNVNALLLGDSALYLCASSYRGETQYFGPGTRLLVL.

This clone was detected only once. The chain combines TRBV7-8 with TRBJ2-7; D is possibly TRBD1 (6 bases). V was cut by 5 bases and J by 0 bases, with 23 bases left in between. CDR1 and CDR2 (germline): SGHVS, FQNEAQ. This CDR3 contains 18 residues. The CDR3 DNA is TGTGCCAGCAGCGTATCTTTACCGGGACACCAGATCTCCTACGAGCAGTACTTC. This encodes CASSVSLPGHQISYEQYF.

The chain has TRBV11-2 and TRBJ2-2, with a tentative D call TRBD2 (5 bases). The CDR3 runs to 16 residues. CDR1 is SGHAT and CDR2 is FQNNGV in the germline V gene. Trimming took 10 bases from V and 2 from J, leaving 20 bases between them. This CDR3 reads CATLTSRGLNTGELFF. The CDR3, as DNA: TGTGCCACTTTAACTAGTCGAGGCCTTAACACCGGGGAGCTGTTTTTT.

The rearrangement joins TRBV6-5 to TRBJ2-5; 7 bases map to TRBD1. Germline CDR1 MNHEY, CDR2 SVGAGI. The CDR3 sequence is 14 residues long. Trimming took 5 bases from V and 2 from J; bases not matched to a gene: 5. The CDR3 nucleotides are TGTGCCAGCAGTAAGGACAGGAGACAAGAGACCCAGTACTTC. This gives the protein CASSKDRRQETQYF.

The chain couples TRBV6-5 to TRBJ1-2; the D gene is possibly TRBD1 (5 bases). Germline loops: CDR1 MNHEY, CDR2 SVGAGI. This CDR3 has 16 amino acids. Trimming shortened V by 2 bases and J by 4 bases, and 17 bases separated the two germline ends. Here the CDR3 reads CASSYDLSDSAYGYTF. CDR3 DNA: TGTGCCAGCAGTTACGATCTGAGCGACAGTGCCTATGGCTACACCTTC.

The V and J genes are TRBV2 and TRBJ1-4; tentatively, D is TRBD1 (5 bases). V was clipped by 1 base and J by 2 bases, with 11 bases between them. The CDR3 contains 16 residues. The V gene's germline CDR1 is SNHLY and CDR2 FYNNEI. The CDR3, as DNA: TGTGCCAGCAGTGAAGAGGGGCGGATTACTAATGAAAAACTGTTTTTT. It specifies CASSEEGRITNEKLFF.

This clone turned up a few times. The rearrangement joins TRBV7-9 to TRBJ1-1, with no clear D. This CDR3 has 13 residues. V was cut by 1 base and J by 4 bases, with 7 bases left in between. In germline, CDR1 is SEHNR, CDR2 FQNEAQ (reference sequence). The CDR3 DNA sequence: TGTGCCAGCAGCTTAGGAAGAGTCACTGAAGCTTTCTTT. Translating gives CASSLGRVTEAFF.

The J gene is TRBJ1-2, the V gene TRBV18; D not resolved. The CDR3 runs to 15 residues. V was cut by 3 bases and J by 4 bases, with 15 bases left in between. The V gene's germline CDR1 is KGHSH and CDR2 LQKENI. The CDR3 is CASSPGGSTFYGYTF. The CDR3 DNA reads as TGTGCCAGCTCACCGGGAGGGAGCACCTTCTATGGCTACACCTTC.

The V call is TRBV11-2, the J call TRBJ1-1; the D is unclear. The CDR3 runs to 15 residues. Deletions cut 7 bases from V and 1 base from J, with 16 bases between. Germline V gives CDR1 SGHAT, CDR2 FQNNGV. CDR3 loop: CASTSRWIPNTEAFF. CDR3 nucleotides: TGTGCCAGCACCTCCCGATGGATCCCGAACACTGAAGCTTTCTTT.

The V and J genes are TRBV11-2 and TRBJ2-1, with TRBD2 matching over 14 bases. Germline V CDR1 and CDR2: SGHAT, FQNNGV. CDR3 length: 16 residues. V shed 7 bases and J 4 bases; nucleotides not matched to a gene: 6. Written as DNA, the CDR3 is TGTGCCAGCAATGGGGGACTAGCGGGGGAATACAATGAGCAGTTCTTC. Translated: CASNGGLAGEYNEQFF.

This sequence joins TRBV5-5 and TRBJ1-6, with D unresolved. The CDR3 has 16 amino acids. Deletions cut 1 base from V and 1 base from J, with 9 bases between. From germline, CDR1 is SGHKS and CDR2 YYEKEE (reference sequence). CDR3 region: CASSLFFGSYNSPLHF. In nucleotides, the CDR3 is TGTGCCAGCAGCTTGTTCTTTGGGTCCTATAATTCACCCCTCCACTTT.

V usage is TRBV5-6 and J usage is TRBJ2-5; 7 bases align to TRBD1. In germline, CDR1 is SGHDT, CDR2 YYEEEE. This CDR3 spans 17 amino acids. V lost 4 bases to trimming and J lost 4 bases; unmatched junction nucleotides: 16. DNA of the CDR3: TGTGCCAGCAGCCAGCAACAGGGGAACGAACGGCGAGAGACCCAGTACTTC. Amino acid sequence: CASSQQQGNERRETQYF.

The CDR3 loop reads CASSSYYEQYF. CDR3 DNA sequence: TGTGCCAGCAGTTCCTACTACGAGCAGTACTTC. The chain employs TRBV6-6 and TRBJ2-7; D is unclear. V lost 4 bases, J lost 3 bases, and 4 bases lay in between. In germline, CDR1 is MNHNY, CDR2 SVGAGI (reference sequence). The CDR3 sequence is 11 residues long.

This chain joins TRBV6-5 and TRBJ1-1; the match to TRBD1 covers 7 bases. This CDR3 spans 13 amino acids. Germline trimming cut 10 bases from V and 3 bases from J; bases unmatched to any gene: 8. The germline V gene encodes CDR1 MNHEY and CDR2 SVGAGI. The DNA for the CDR3 is TGTGCCATCCAAGGAACAGGGGACACTGAAGCTTTCTTT. Protein product: CAIQGTGDTEAFF.

The genes are TRBV6-6 and TRBJ1-2; a possible D gene is TRBD1 (5 bases). The V end was cut by 3 bases, the J end by 7 bases, with 18 bases between. The germline CDR1 and CDR2 sequences are MNHNY and SVGAGI (reference sequence). The CDR3 covers 15 residues. CDR3 DNA sequence: TGTGCCAGCAGTTATCGTATACAGGACTTCTCTGGCTACACCTTC. Translation gives CASSYRIQDFSGYTF.

The chain is built from TRBV18 and TRBJ1-5; D ambiguous. V lost 5 bases and J lost 3, with 8 bases in between. This CDR3 has 13 residues. The germline gives CDR1 KGHSH, CDR2 LQKENI. For the CDR3, the DNA is TGTGCCAGCTCAGAGGGATTCAATCAGCCCCAGCATTTT. As protein: CASSEGFNQPQHF.

The CDR3 DNA reads TGTGCCAGCAGCGTAGGGACAGGGCCCTACGAGCAGTACTTC. Translated, it gives CASSVGTGPYEQYF. The chain joins TRBV9 to TRBJ2-7, with 8 nucleotides matching TRBD1. Unmatched junction bases numbered 1, after V lost 0 bases and J lost 2 bases. CDR3 length: 14 amino acids. CDR1 and CDR2 (germline): SGDLS, YYNGEE.

This clone is a singleton in its sample. V usage is TRBV29-1 and J usage is TRBJ1-2; maybe TRBD1 (6 bases). Deletions cut 7 bases from V and 9 bases from J, with 15 bases between. Germline loops: CDR1 SQVTM, CDR2 ANQGSEA. The CDR3 totals 11 residues. The CDR3 loop is CSEGRGGSYTF. CDR3 bases: TGCAGCGAGGGGCGAGGGGGGAGCTACACCTTC.

J is TRBJ1-2 and V is TRBV30; D gene unclear. Trimming took 1 base from V and 5 from J, leaving 8 bases between them. This CDR3 region has 12 residues. Germline V lookup: CDR1 GTSNPN, CDR2 SVGIG (reference sequence). DNA of the CDR3: TGTGCCTGGAGTGGTTGGCCGTATGGCTACACCTTC. Amino acid sequence: CAWSGWPYGYTF.

With regard to this clone: Relative to the germline gene, one junction end is altered; a read error may explain this. The rearrangement links TRBV11-2 to TRBJ2-5; 8 bases align to TRBD2. Germline CDR1 is SGHAT and CDR2 is FQNNGV. CDR3 length: 15 residues. The CDR3 loop is CASSLRGGDQVTQYF. The CDR3 region has the DNA TGTGCCAGCAGCTTACGGGGGGGTGACCAAGTGACCCAGTACTTC.

The DNA of the CDR3 is TGTGCCAGCAGTTTAAGTGTCGGGACAGGGTTAAAGCAGTACTTC. It translates to CASSLSVGTGLKQYF. The chain employs TRBV27 and TRBJ2-7; 9 positions agree with TRBD1. Germline V gene data show CDR1 as MNHEY and CDR2 as SMNVEV (reference sequence). V lost 2 bases and J lost 8; bases outside the gene matches: 10. This CDR3 has 15 amino acids.

The chain combines TRBV18 with TRBJ1-1, with D possibly being TRBD1 (5 bases). Trimming took 1 base from V and 6 from J, leaving 15 bases between them. CDR3 length: 15 residues. CDR1 KGHSH and CDR2 LQKENI come from the germline V gene. CDR3 sequence (DNA): TGTGCCAGCTCACCACTGGGGCTTGCAAGGGCTGAAGCTTTCTTT. This translates into CASSPLGLARAEAFF.

The rearrangement joins TRBV19 to TRBJ1-2; TRBD1 matches 10 bases. Trimming took 6 bases from V and 3 from J; bases not matched to a gene: 4. Germline V lookup: CDR1 LNHDA, CDR2 SQIVND (reference sequence). The CDR3 covers 14 residues. The CDR3 DNA reads as TGTGCCAGTAGGACAGGGGGCTTTGACTATGGCTACACCTTC. Its protein product is CASRTGGFDYGYTF.

The CDR3 here is CASSLYSGGRFWEETQYF. CDR3 coding DNA: TGTGCCAGCAGCTTATACAGCGGGGGACGGTTTTGGGAAGAGACCCAGTACTTC. This chain connects TRBV7-2 to TRBJ2-5; 8 bases map to TRBD2. The germline CDR1 and CDR2 sequences are SGHTA and FQGNSA. Trimming at V came to 2 bases and at J to 3 bases, leaving 14 bases not matched to a gene. The CDR3 runs 18 residues.

The chain employs TRBV2 and TRBJ2-7; no firm D call. This CDR3 spans 16 amino acids. Germline CDR1 and CDR2: SNHLY and FYNNEI. V shed 6 bases and J shed 1 base, with 19 bases lying between them. In DNA form, the CDR3 reads TGTGCCAGCAGCGACCCCGGTCAGACGAAGTCCTACGAGCAGTACTTC. It encodes CASSDPGQTKSYEQYF.

The rearrangement joins TRBV9 to TRBJ1-2; no definite D call. The CDR3 runs 14 residues. Between the trimmed V and J ends, which lost 4 bases and 3 bases, there was a span of 13 bases. Per the germline V gene, CDR1 is SGDLS and CDR2 is YYNGEE. The CDR3 sequence: CASSPPEEYYGYTF. The CDR3 coding sequence is TGTGCCAGCAGCCCCCCTGAGGAGTACTATGGCTACACCTTC.